The subject of this entry is one T cell receptor (beta chain). Method: immunoSEQ multiplex PCR; TCRdb's copy keeps in-frame clones and lacks some. Seen here are roughly 250,000 clones, about 87% observed once, and the top ten hold approximately 4%. These data belong to a study of blood T cell repertoires in COVID-19. The CDR3 sequence is 19 residues long. The V gene end was trimmed by 4 bases and the J gene end by 0 bases; junction bases not matched to a gene: 15. Germline V gene data show CDR1 as SGHRS and CDR2 as YFSETQ. V usage is TRBV5-1 and J usage is TRBJ2-1; 8 bases are shared with TRBD2. Source material: peripheral blood. This clonotype was sampled from a woman aged 40 to 49 with acute or convalescent COVID-19. CDR3 bases: TGCGCCAGCAGCCCCATAGGCCGAGAGCGGGGGAGCTCCTACAATGAGCAGTTCTTC. It specifies CASSPIGRERGSSYNEQFF.